This T cell receptor (beta chain) was identified in a study of fetal regulatory T cell absence and autoimmunity. Study-level results: Broadly similar TRB gene family usage was seen in pancreas and cord blood.

This CDR3 has 14 residues. Germline CDR1 and CDR2: MNHNS and SASEGT. The V and J ends lost 8 bases and 5 bases respectively, with 18 bases between them. In its sample, this clone was seen once. The target antigen is unknown. The assay was run at survey level. Clones were read by immunoSEQ multiplex PCR, and TCRdb kept only the in-frame ones, dropping some. This table holds 85,000 to 100,000 clones, approximately 79% found once. The sequence derives from a male donor with IPEX syndrome. Sequencing input: pancreas tissue. V usage is TRBV6-1 and J usage is TRBJ1-2; D may be TRBD1 (5 bases). The CDR3 nucleotides are TGTGCCAGCGCTCCGCAGGGAACCCCTTATGGCTACACCTTC. The encoded protein is CASAPQGTPYGYTF.